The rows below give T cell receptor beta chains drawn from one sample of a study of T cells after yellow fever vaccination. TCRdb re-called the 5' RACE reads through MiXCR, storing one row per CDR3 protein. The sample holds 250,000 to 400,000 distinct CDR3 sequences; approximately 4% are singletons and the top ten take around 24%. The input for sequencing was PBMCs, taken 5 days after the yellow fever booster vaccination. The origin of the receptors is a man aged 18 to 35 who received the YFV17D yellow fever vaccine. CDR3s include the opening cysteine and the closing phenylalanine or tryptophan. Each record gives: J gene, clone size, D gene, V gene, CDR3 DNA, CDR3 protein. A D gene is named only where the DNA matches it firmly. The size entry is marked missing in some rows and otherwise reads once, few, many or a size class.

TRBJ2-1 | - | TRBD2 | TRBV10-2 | TGCGCCAGCAGACTAGCGGGGACCAATGAGCAGTTCTTC | CASRLAGTNEQFF
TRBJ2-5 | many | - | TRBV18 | TGTGCCAGCTCACCTCGGGAGACCCAGTACTTC | CASSPRETQYF
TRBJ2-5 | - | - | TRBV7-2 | TGTGCCAGCAGCTTAGGGTGGGGGGAAGAGACCCAGTACTTC | CASSLGWGEETQYF
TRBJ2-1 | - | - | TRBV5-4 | TGTGCCAGCAGCTTTGGGACCTTCAATGAGCAGTTCTTC | CASSFGTFNEQFF
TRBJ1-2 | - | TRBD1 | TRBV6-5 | TGTGCCAGCAGTAGGGACGTGACAGGGGCTTATGGCTACACCTTC | CASSRDVTGAYGYTF
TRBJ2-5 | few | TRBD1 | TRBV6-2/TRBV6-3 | TGTGCCAGCAGTGACAGGGGGAAGACCCAGTACTTC | CASSDRGKTQYF
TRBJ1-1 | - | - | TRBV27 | TGTGCCAGCCGTCCGGCCTTGAACACTGAAGCTTTCTTT | CASRPALNTEAFF
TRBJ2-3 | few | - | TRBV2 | TGTGCCAGCAGTGAAGCGGGCAGGGGAGTAGATACGCAGTATTTT | CASSEAGRGVDTQYF
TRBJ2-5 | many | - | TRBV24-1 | TGTGCCACCAGGCCCAGGGCCCAAGAGACCCAGTACTTC | CATRPRAQETQYF
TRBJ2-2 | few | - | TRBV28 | TGTGCCAGCAGCGCTTGGGGCGGGGAGCTGTTTTTT | CASSAWGGELFF
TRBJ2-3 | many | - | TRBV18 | TGTGCCAGCTCACCCATGGGGGGCCGCGCAGATACGCAGTATTTT | CASSPMGGRADTQYF
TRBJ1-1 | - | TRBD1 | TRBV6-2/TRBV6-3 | TGTGCCAGCAGCCGGATACAGGGGGCGAACACTGAAGCTTTCTTT | CASSRIQGANTEAFF
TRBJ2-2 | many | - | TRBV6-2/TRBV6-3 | TGTGCCACCGAAGACGATAGGGCCACCGGGGAGCTGTTTTTT | CATEDDRATGELFF
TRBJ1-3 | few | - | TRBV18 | TGTGCCAGCTCACTTTACGGGGGCTATGGAAACACCATATATTTT | CASSLYGGYGNTIYF
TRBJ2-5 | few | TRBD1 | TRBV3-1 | TGTGCCAGCAGCGAAGGGGCTTTCAGGGGGATCCAAGAGACCCAGTACTTC | CASSEGAFRGIQETQYF
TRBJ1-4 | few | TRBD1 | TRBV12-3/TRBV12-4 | TGTGCCAGCAGATCCGGACAGGAAGATGAAAAACTGTTTTTT | CASRSGQEDEKLFF
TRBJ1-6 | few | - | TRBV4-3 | TGCGCCAGCAGCTCGGACAGTTGGGAATCACCCCTCCACTTT | CASSSDSWESPLHF
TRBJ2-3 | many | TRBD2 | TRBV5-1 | TGCGCCAGCAGCTCCTCCGGGACTAGAGGAGATACGCAGTATTTT | CASSSSGTRGDTQYF
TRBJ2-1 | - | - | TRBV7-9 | TGTGCCAGCAGCTTAGAGCAAAAGGGGGAGCAGTTCTTC | CASSLEQKGEQFF
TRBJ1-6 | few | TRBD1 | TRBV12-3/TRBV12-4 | TGTGCCAGCAGCCTACCCCGGACAGGCGGACAGAATTCACCCCTCCACTTT | CASSLPRTGGQNSPLHF
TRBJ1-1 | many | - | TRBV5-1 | TGCGCCAGCAGCTTTAACACTGAAGCTTTCTTT | CASSFNTEAFF
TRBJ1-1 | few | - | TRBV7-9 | TGTGCCAGCAGCTTAGGGTACCAAGCTTTCTTT | CASSLGYQAFF
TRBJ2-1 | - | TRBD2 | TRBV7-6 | TGTGCCAGCAGCACCGAACGGACTAGCGGATACAATGAGCAGTTCTTC | CASSTERTSGYNEQFF
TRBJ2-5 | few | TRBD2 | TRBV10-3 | TGTGCCATCAGTGAAGGGGTAGCGGGGGGGCAAGAAGAGACCCAGTACTTC | CAISEGVAGGQEETQYF
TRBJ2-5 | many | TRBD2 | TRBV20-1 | TGCAGTGCTAGCCTAGCGGGAGAGACCCAGTACTTC | CSASLAGETQYF
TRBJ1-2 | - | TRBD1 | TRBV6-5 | TGTGCCAGCCGGAAGGATATGACAGGGCTCTATGGCTACACCTTC | CASRKDMTGLYGYTF
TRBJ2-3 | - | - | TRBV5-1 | TGCGCCAGCAGCTTGGCGTCAGGGTGGGCAGATACGCAGTATTTT | CASSLASGWADTQYF
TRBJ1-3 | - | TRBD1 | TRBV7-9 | TGTGCCAGCAGCTTAGCCTTCCGGGACAGGGGATTCGGAAACACCATATATTTT | CASSLAFRDRGFGNTIYF
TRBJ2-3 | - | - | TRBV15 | TGTGCCACCAGGGGACCCGCCAGAGATACGCAGTATTTT | CATRGPARDTQYF
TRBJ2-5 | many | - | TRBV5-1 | TGCGCCAGCAGCTTGGAGTCGGACGGGCAAGAGACCCAGTACTTC | CASSLESDGQETQYF
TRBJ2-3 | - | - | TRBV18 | TGTGCCAGCTCACGGGCGTTCAGGGACCTTGACAAGCAGTATTTT | CASSRAFRDLDKQYF
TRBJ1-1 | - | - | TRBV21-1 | TGTGCCTACTACAGCAAGAACACTGAAGCTTTCTTT | CAYYSKNTEAFF
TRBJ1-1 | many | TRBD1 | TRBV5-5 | TGTGCCAGCAGCCTGGACAGGTACACTGAAGCTTTCTTT | CASSLDRYTEAFF
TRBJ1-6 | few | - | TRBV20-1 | TGCAGTGCTACAGCCAGGCTCAATTCACCCCTCCACTTT | CSATARLNSPLHF
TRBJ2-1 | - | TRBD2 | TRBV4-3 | TGCGCCAGCTCGCGGCGGGGGGAAGTGTACAATGAGCAGTTCTTC | CASSRRGEVYNEQFF
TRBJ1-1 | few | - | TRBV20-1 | TGCAGTGCTAGTCGGCAGGGGAGGGACACTGAAGCTTTCTTT | CSASRQGRDTEAFF
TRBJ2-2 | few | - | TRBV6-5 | TGTGCCAGCAGTTACGACTGGGGGCGAGATCCCGGGGAGCTGTTTTTT | CASSYDWGRDPGELFF
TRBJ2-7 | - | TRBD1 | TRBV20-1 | TGCAGTGCTAGTCCGGGACAGGGGGGAACCTACGAGCAGTACTTC | CSASPGQGGTYEQYF
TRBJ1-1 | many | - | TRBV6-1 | TGTGCCAGCACCGCCGGGGAGGGGGGCTGGACTGAAGCTTTCTTT | CASTAGEGGWTEAFF
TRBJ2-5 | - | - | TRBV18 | TGTGCCAGCTCACCACTTGAAGAGACCCAGTACTTC | CASSPLEETQYF
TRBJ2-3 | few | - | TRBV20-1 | TGCAGTGCGGGCGAAGATACGCAGTATTTT | CSAGEDTQYF
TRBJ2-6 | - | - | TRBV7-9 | TGTGCCAGCAGCCTAATGGAATCTGGGGCCAACGTCCTGACTTTC | CASSLMESGANVLTF
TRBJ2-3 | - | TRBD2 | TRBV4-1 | TGCGCCAGCAGCCGAAGGGAACTAGCGGGGAGCACAGATACGCAGTATTTT | CASSRRELAGSTDTQYF
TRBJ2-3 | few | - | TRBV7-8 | TGTGCCAGCAGCCCCCTTTTAAACACGGATACGCAGTATTTT | CASSPLLNTDTQYF
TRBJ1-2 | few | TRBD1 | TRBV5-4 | TGTGCCAGCAGCCTCCGGCTCGGACAGGCGGGCTATGGCTACACCTTC | CASSLRLGQAGYGYTF
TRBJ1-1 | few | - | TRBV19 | TGTGCCAGTAGTATCTACTCAGCTATGAACACTGAAGCTTTCTTT | CASSIYSAMNTEAFF
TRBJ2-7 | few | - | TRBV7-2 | TGTGCCAGCGGGGACCTGGGGTTCCACGAGCAGTACTTC | CASGDLGFHEQYF
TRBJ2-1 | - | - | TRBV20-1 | TGCAGTGCTCAAGCCTATGACAACTACAATGAGCAGTTCTTC | CSAQAYDNYNEQFF
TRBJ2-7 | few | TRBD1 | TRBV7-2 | TGTGCCAGCAGCAACCGGGACAGGGGTTACGAGCAGTACTTC | CASSNRDRGYEQYF
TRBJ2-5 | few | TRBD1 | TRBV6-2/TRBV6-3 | TGTGCCAGCAGATTACAGGGGGGCTATGACGAGACCCAGTACTTC | CASRLQGGYDETQYF
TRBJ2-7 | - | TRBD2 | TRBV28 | TGTGCCAGCAGTTCGAGCGGGGGGCCTCCCGGTACCTACGAGCAGTACTTC | CASSSSGGPPGTYEQYF
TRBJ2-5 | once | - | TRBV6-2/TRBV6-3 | TGTGCCAGCGGTTACACCGGACTGTCGATCCAAGAGACCCAGTACTTC | CASGYTGLSIQETQYF
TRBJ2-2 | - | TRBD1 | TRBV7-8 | TGTGCCAGCAGCTCCCGGACAGGTAGCGGGGAGCTGTTTTTT | CASSSRTGSGELFF